The next 5 T cell receptor beta chains were all read from a single sample in a study of T cell repertoires in cytomegalovirus infection. One entry per CDR3 protein, called by TCRdb with MiXCR from the reads. This table has 570,000 or so distinct CDR3 sequences, around two fifths appearing once. Their antigens are not known. The material sequenced was cultured PBMCs, taken from culture after CMV antigen stimulation. Source of these receptors: a human donor in good health (CMV status not recorded). Some clones in this sample may be carry-over from other donors' samples.

V and J are TRBV4-3 and TRBJ2-7, with D maybe TRBD2 (6 bases). The CDR3 covers 15 residues. The V and J ends lost 0 bases and 3 bases respectively, with 12 bases between them. The germline V gene encodes CDR1 LGHNA and CDR2 YSLEER. The CDR3 DNA reads TGCGCCAGCAGCCAAGATAGTAGCGGATTCTACGAGCAGTACTTC. Its translation is CASSQDSSGFYEQYF.

This clonotype was observed many times. The chain employs TRBV7-2 and TRBJ2-2; TRBD2 aligns across 9 bases. The CDR3 loop spans 15 amino acids. The germline CDR1 and CDR2 sequences are SGHTA and FQGNSA. V was clipped by 5 bases and J by 7 bases; unmatched bases: 8. The CDR3 sequence: CASSQTSGLVGELFF. The CDR3 DNA reads TGTGCCAGCAGCCAGACTAGCGGCCTTGTCGGGGAGCTGTTTTTT.

This clonotype showed up just a few times. This chain joins TRBV6-2 or TRBV6-3 and TRBJ2-6; the D call may be TRBD1 or TRBD2 (6 bases each). With 6 bases removed from V and 0 bases from J, the gap between germline ends came to 12 bases. CDR3 size: 16 residues. Germline V gene data show CDR1 as MNHEY and CDR2 as SVGEGT. The chain's CDR3 is CASSGRGASGANVLTF. In DNA, the CDR3 is TGTGCCAGCAGCGGAAGGGGGGCCTCTGGGGCCAACGTCCTGACTTTC.

This clonotype was counted once. The chain links TRBV11-2 to TRBJ1-5; D not certain. The ends were cut back, 5 bases at V and 6 bases at J, with 14 bases in the middle. Per the germline V gene, CDR1 is SGHAT and CDR2 is FQNNGV. This CDR3 comprises 14 residues. CDR3 nucleotides: TGTGCCAGCAGCGCCACAGAGTATGGTCAGCCCCAGCATTTT. Protein product: CASSATEYGQPQHF. Based on the CDR3 plus reference TRBV11-2 and TRBJ1-5, the full variable domain is EAGVAQSPRYKIIEKRQSVAFWCNPISGHATLYWYQQILGQGPKLLIQFQNNGVVDDSQLPKDRFSAERLKGVDSTLKIQPAKLEDSAVYLCASSATEYGQPQHFGDGTRLSIL.

This clonotype was seen a few times. The chain joins TRBV19 to TRBJ2-2; D remains ambiguous. Germline assignment: CDR1 LNHDA and CDR2 SQIVND (reference sequence). The CDR3 is 16 amino acids. Trimming shortened V by 5 bases and J by 5 bases, and 18 bases separated the two germline ends. Here the CDR3 DNA reads TGTGCCAGTAGTTTCTCGGACCGGGTTCATACCGGGGAGCTGTTTTTT. As protein: CASSFSDRVHTGELFF.